This T cell receptor beta chain was observed in a study of T cell clonotyping in hematopoietic cell transplantation (dated by TCRdb to 2020 to 2023). Broadly, across the study: The study collected 130 to 150 blood samples from approximately 40 consecutive transplant recipients and their related donors. Recruitment of patients was conducted between late 2015 and January 2017, and follow-up was continued until late 2020 or death. Overall study results and their limits: The sample size was limited and the cells went unsorted, which meant the CD4 and CD8 repertoire contributions could not be told apart. Just a small fraction of recipient repertoires overlapped with donor repertoires, and more than 95% appeared de novo at the given depth. Recipient TCR diversity fell after transplant, with pathologically expanded clonotypes rising progressively from day 30 to day 180. Broader posttransplant TCR repertoire diversity was predicted by donor and pretransplant recipient Inverse Simpson Index values.

Blood samples for TCR beta sequencing were provided by related transplant donors. Nuclei Lysis Solution was used to extract genomic DNA from fresh or cryopreserved unfractionated peripheral blood mononuclear cells. The CDR3 has 14 amino acids, counting the end cysteine and phenylalanine. CDR3 DNA only is kept here, 42 bases in frame from base 1. As encoded in the germline V gene (reference sequence), CDR1 is MNHNY while CDR2 is SVGAGI. At the junction V is shortened by 6 bases and J by 4 bases; bases outside the gene matches: 2. On this clone: What this receptor recognizes is not known. Per-base qualities were not stored, and no clone one base away is much larger.

With the immunoSEQ assay, which is a bias-controlled multiplex PCR relying on V- and J-specific primers, TCR beta CDR3 regions were amplified from genomic DNA. In a second PCR step, a proprietary barcode and Illumina adapter sequences were attached to the CDR3 amplicons. An Illumina MiSeq instrument was used to sequence the CDR3 libraries. In the original analysis: Export and quality control were performed with immunoSEQ Analyzer 3.0, and downstream analyses were performed with R Bioconductor and Immunarch. Only productive rearrangements in the normalized downsampled data set went into calculating the repertoire metrics. Clonotypes larger than 5 templates in the normalized cohort were defined as pathologically expanded. The Inverse Simpson Index was used to measure repertoire diversity. To capture all clonotypes, CMV-specificity analyses were performed on the non-normalized data set. TCRdb carries this immuneACCESS record with in-frame sequences only. Its versions omit some clonotypes, under half of them owing to an unresolved V gene in the studies checked, with the rest unexplained. V and J calls and clone size follow that table, whereas D and trimming were derived from the DNA. This sample lists roughly 42,000 clones; around 95% were detected once. The ten largest clones take up about 0.86% of the sample.

The V and J segments used are TRBV6-6 and TRBJ2-2; 10 of the junction bases match TRBD2. The sequencing sample was made of peripheral blood mononuclear cells. This receptor was taken from a woman between 45 and 60 years old in good health. Some clones in this sample may be carry-over from other donors' samples. The DNA sequence is given as TGTGCCAGCAGCGGACTAGCGGCCACCGGGGAGCTGTTTTTT. It is translated as CASSGLAATGELFF.